The rows below give T cell receptor beta chains drawn from one sample of a study of blood T cell repertoires in COVID-19. The assay was immunoSEQ multiplex PCR, and TCRdb's table has in-frame clones only and misses some. This sample has about 250,000 clones, with approximately 90% found just once. Sequences were obtained from PBMCs or T cells enriched from blood (not recorded which). The receptor source for this set is a woman younger than 30 who had recovered from COVID-19. Both conserved end residues are part of each CDR3. D genes are given only for firm matches. A row's size may be missing; if present it is once, few, many or a size class.

D gene	V gene	J gene	clone size	CDR3 protein	CDR3 DNA
-	TRBV6-5	TRBJ1-1	-	CASSYPRTGPTEAFF	TGTGCCAGCAGTTACCCTCGCACAGGCCCCACTGAAGCTTTCTTT
TRBD2	TRBV3-1/TRBV3-2	TRBJ2-3	many	CASSRQTSGGPDTQYF	TGTGCCAGCAGCCGACAGACTAGCGGGGGGCCGGATACGCAGTATTTT
TRBD1	TRBV20-1	TRBJ1-2	-	CSSSGQNSYTF	TGCAGTTCGTCGGGACAGAACAGCTACACCTTC
TRBD2	TRBV11-2	TRBJ2-5	-	CASSFRAGLAVGETQYF	TGTGCCAGCAGCTTTAGAGCGGGGCTAGCGGTGGGAGAGACCCAGTACTTC
-	TRBV21-1	TRBJ1-6	-	CASSDRAGSPLHF	TGTGCCAGCAGCGACAGGGCGGGTTCACCCCTCCACTTT
-	TRBV29-1	TRBJ2-2	-	CSVGTGTGELFF	TGCAGCGTAGGCACAGGAACCGGGGAGCTGTTTTTT
-	TRBV15	TRBJ2-3	-	CATSSNSGNTDTQYF	TGTGCCACCAGCAGTAATAGCGGAAACACAGATACGCAGTATTTT
TRBD1	TRBV5-1	TRBJ2-1	-	CASSSPRTGVLKQDEQFF	TGCGCCAGCAGCTCGCCGAGGACAGGGGTTCTTAAACAAGATGAGCAGTTCTTC
-	TRBV5-1	TRBJ1-3	once	CASSLTDSSGNTIYF	TGCGCCAGCAGCTTAACTGACAGCTCTGGAAACACCATATATTTT
-	TRBV15	TRBJ1-5	-	CATGRDFQPQHF	TGTGCCACCGGGAGGGATTTTCAGCCCCAGCATTTT
TRBD1	TRBV6-6	TRBJ2-5	-	CASSYQGVRETQYF	TGTGCCAGCAGTTATCAGGGGGTGAGGGAGACCCAGTACTTC
TRBD2	TRBV7-6	TRBJ2-1	-	CASSPTSGGAGGEQFF	TGTGCCAGCAGCCCCACTAGCGGGGGGGCCGGTGGTGAGCAGTTCTTC
-	TRBV10-2	TRBJ2-7	-	CASSESDFSYEQYF	TGCGCCAGCAGTGAGTCAGACTTCTCCTACGAGCAGTACTTC
TRBD1	TRBV5-6	TRBJ1-2	-	CASSPTGGRGYTF	TGTGCCAGCAGCCCAACAGGGGGCCGGGGCTACACCTTC
TRBD1	TRBV11-2	TRBJ2-2	-	CASSLAGTGNTGELFF	TGTGCCAGCAGCTTAGCCGGGACAGGGAACACCGGGGAGCTGTTTTTT
TRBD1	TRBV10-3	TRBJ1-1	-	CASRTGMNTEAFF	TGTGCCTCAAGGACAGGGATGAACACTGAAGCTTTCTTT
-	TRBV27	TRBJ1-1	-	CASSAGAHTEAFF	TGTGCCAGCAGCGCAGGGGCCCACACTGAAGCTTTCTTT
TRBD2	TRBV4-1	TRBJ2-1	-	CASSQEGFSGGPFAQFF	TGCGCCAGCAGCCAAGAGGGGTTTAGCGGGGGGCCCTTTGCTCAGTTCTTC
TRBD1	TRBV5-1	TRBJ1-2	-	CASSLEGSDRGYGYTF	TGCGCCAGCAGCTTGGAAGGATCTGACAGGGGCTATGGCTACACCTTC
-	TRBV10-3	TRBJ2-5	-	CAAGDLAMETQYF	TGTGCCGCCGGGGACTTGGCCATGGAGACCCAGTACTTC
TRBD2	TRBV5-4	TRBJ2-5	once	CASSITSGQETQYF	TGTGCCAGCAGCATCACTAGCGGTCAAGAGACCCAGTACTTC
-	TRBV18	TRBJ1-1	-	CASTFAPPGAEAFF	TGTGCCAGCACCTTTGCTCCTCCGGGAGCTGAAGCTTTCTTT
TRBD1	TRBV7-9	TRBJ2-5	-	CASSYRTGGETQYF	TGTGCCAGCAGCTATCGGACAGGGGGCGAGACCCAGTACTTC
TRBD1	TRBV7-2	TRBJ1-5	-	CASSPGTGYQPQHF	TGTGCCAGCAGCCCCGGGACAGGGTACCAGCCCCAGCATTTT
-	TRBV9	TRBJ2-2	once	CASSVARGLGTGELFF	TGTGCCAGCAGCGTAGCCCGCGGTTTGGGCACCGGGGAGCTGTTTTTT
-	TRBV30	TRBJ2-5	-	CAWRTGHTPGETQYF	TGTGCCTGGCGAACCGGACACACGCCGGGAGAGACCCAGTACTTC
-	TRBV3-1/TRBV3-2	TRBJ2-1	-	CASSQDTGGYEQFF	TGTGCCAGCAGCCAAGATACGGGGGGCTATGAGCAGTTCTTC
TRBD1	TRBV7-2	TRBJ2-1	-	CASSSRTGAHNEQFF	TGTGCCAGCAGCTCACGGACAGGGGCCCACAATGAGCAGTTCTTC
TRBD1	TRBV27	TRBJ1-1	-	CASSYQGADTEAFF	TGTGCCAGCAGTTATCAGGGGGCAGACACTGAAGCTTTCTTT
-	TRBV6-5	TRBJ2-7	-	CASIQTGFSEQYF	TGTGCCAGCATTCAAACAGGGTTCTCCGAGCAGTACTTC